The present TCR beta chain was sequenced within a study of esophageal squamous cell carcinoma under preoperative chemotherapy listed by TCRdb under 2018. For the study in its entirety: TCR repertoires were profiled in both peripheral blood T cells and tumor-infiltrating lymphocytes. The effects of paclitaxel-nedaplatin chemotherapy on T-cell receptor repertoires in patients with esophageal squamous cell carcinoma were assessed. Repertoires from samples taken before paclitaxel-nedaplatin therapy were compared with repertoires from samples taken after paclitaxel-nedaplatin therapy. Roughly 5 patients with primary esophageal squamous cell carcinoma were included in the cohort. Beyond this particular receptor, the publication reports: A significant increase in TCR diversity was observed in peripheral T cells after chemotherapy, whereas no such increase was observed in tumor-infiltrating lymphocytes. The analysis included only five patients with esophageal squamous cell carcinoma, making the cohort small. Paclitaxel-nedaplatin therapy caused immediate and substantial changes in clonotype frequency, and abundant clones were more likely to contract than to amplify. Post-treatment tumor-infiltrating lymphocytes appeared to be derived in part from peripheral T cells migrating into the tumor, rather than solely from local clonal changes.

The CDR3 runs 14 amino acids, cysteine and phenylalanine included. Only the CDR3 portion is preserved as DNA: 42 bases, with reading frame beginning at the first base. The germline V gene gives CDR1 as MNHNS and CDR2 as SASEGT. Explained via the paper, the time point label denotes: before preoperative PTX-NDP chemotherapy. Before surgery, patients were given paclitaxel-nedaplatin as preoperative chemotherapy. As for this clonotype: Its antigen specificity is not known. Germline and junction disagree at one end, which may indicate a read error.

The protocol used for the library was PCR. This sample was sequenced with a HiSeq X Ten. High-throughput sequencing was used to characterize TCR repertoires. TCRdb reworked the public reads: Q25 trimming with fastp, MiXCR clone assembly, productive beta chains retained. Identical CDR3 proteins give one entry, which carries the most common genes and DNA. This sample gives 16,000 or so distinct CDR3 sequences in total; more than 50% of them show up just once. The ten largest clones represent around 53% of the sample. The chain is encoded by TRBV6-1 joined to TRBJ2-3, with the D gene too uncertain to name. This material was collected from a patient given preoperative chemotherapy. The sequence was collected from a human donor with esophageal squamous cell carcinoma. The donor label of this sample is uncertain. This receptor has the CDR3 CASSLALNTDAQFF. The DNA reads TGTGCCAGCAGCCTGGCACTGAACACAGATGCGCAGTTTTTT.